This T cell receptor (beta chain) stems from a study of CD8+ T cells in alopecia areata. Study details: The authors scored treated patients' severity by affected scalp percentage. Study-level points and caveats: TCR sharing across patients was less clear than in mice, possibly HLA-related.

The CDR3 is 13 residues long. V was shortened by 11 bases and J by 6 bases, with 19 bases between the two germline ends. CDR1 MNHEY and CDR2 SVGAGI come from the germline V gene. As the sequencing template, cDNA was produced by extracting RNA and reverse transcribing it. The table came from immunoSEQ multiplex PCR; TCRdb's copy has only in-frame clones and leaves some out. In the table there are 150,000 to 250,000 clones, 60% to 70% of which are singletons. Concerning this clone itself: No antigen is known for it.

The treatment is: oral pan-JAK inhibitor, 5-10 mg twice daily. The chain links TRBV6-5 to TRBJ1-1, with D uncertain. The material sequenced was CD4+ T cells sorted from blood, taken at week 4, from a patient treated with tofacitinib. The source of this sequence is a human donor with alopecia areata. CDR3 DNA sequence: TGTGCCGCTGAGCCGGGAATTGGCCCTGAAGCTTTCTTT. This gives the protein CAAEPGIGPEAFF.